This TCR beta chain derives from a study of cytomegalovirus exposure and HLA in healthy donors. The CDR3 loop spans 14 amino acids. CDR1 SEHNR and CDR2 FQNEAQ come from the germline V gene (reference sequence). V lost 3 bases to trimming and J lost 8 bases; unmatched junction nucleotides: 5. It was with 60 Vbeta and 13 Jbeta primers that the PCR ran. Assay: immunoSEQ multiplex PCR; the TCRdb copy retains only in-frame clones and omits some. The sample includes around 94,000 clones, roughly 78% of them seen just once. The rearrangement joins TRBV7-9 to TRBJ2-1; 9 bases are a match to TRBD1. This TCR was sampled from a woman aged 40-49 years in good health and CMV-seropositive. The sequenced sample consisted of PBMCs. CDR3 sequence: CASSFGQGMDEQFF. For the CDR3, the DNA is TGTGCCAGCAGCTTTGGACAGGGGATGGATGAGCAGTTCTTC.